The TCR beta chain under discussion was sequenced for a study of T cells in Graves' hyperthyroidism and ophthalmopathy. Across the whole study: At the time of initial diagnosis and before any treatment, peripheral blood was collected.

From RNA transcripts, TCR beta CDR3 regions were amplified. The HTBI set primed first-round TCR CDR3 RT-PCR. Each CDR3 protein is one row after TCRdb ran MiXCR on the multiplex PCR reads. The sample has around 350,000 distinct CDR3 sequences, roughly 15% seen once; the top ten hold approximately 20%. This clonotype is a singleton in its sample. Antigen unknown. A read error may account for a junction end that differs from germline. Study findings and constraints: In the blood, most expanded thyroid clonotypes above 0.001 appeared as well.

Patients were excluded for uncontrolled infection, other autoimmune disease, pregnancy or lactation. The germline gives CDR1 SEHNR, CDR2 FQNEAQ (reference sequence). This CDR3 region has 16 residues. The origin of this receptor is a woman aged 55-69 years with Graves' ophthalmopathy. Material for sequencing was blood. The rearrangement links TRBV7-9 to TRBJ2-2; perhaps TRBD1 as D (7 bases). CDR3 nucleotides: TGTGCCAGCATCTTAGGCGGGACAGCGAACACCGGGGAGCTGTTTTTT. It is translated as CASILGGTANTGELFF.